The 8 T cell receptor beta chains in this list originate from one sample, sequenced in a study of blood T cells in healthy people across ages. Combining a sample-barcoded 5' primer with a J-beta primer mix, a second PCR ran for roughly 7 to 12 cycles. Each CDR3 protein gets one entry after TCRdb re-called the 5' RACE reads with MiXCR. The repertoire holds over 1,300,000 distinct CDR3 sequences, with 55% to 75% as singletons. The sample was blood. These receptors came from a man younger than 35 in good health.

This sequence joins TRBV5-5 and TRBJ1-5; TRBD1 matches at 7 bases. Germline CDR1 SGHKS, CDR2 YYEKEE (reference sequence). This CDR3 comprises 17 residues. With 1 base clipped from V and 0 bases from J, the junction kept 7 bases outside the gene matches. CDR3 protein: CASSLTGEPYSNQPQHF. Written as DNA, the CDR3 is TGTGCCAGCAGCTTGACAGGGGAACCGTATAGCAATCAGCCCCAGCATTTT.

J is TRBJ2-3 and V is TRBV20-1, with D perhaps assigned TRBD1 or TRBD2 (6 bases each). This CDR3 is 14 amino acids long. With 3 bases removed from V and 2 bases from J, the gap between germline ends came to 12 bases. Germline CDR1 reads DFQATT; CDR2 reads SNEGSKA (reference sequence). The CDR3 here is CSASEGGYTDTQYF. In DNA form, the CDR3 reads TGCAGTGCTAGTGAGGGGGGATACACAGATACGCAGTATTTT.

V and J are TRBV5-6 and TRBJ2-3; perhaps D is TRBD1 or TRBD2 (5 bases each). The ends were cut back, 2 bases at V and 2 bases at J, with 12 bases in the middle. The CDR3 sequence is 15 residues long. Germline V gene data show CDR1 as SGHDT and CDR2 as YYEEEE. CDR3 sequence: CASSLAGTNTDTQYF. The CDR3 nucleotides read TGTGCCAGCAGCTTAGCAGGGACCAACACAGATACGCAGTATTTT.

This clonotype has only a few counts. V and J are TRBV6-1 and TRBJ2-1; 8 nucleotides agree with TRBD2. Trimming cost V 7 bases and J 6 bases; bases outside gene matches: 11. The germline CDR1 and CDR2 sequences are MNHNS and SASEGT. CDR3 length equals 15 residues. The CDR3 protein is CASKRGAGGVNEQFF. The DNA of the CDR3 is TGTGCCAGCAAGAGGGGGGCGGGAGGCGTCAATGAGCAGTTCTTC.

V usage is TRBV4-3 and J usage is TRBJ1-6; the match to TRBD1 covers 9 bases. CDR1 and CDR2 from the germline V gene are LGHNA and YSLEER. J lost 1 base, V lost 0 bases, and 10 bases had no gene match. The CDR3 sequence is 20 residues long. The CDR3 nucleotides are TGCGCCAGCAGCCAAGATACAGGGGGCATGGTAGGGTCCTATAATTCACCCCTCCACTTT. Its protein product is CASSQDTGGMVGSYNSPLHF.

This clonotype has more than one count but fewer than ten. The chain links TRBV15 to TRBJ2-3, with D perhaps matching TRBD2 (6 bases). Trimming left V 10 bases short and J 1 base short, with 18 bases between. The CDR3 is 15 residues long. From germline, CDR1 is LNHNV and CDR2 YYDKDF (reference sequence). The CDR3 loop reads CAIADGRGGTDTQYF. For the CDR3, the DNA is TGTGCCATCGCCGATGGGCGGGGAGGCACAGATACGCAGTATTTT.

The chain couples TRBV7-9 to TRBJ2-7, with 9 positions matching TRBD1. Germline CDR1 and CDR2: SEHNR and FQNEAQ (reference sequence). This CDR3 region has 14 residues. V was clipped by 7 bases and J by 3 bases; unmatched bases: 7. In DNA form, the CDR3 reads TGTGCCAGCACCTCGGGACAGGGAAACTACGAGCAGTACTTC. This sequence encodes CASTSGQGNYEQYF.

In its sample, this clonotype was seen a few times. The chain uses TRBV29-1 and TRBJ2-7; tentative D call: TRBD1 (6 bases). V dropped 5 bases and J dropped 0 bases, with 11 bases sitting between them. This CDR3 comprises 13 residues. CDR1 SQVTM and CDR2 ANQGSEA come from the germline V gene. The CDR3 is CSVSRGSSYEQYF. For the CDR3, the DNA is TGCAGCGTTTCCAGGGGTAGCTCCTACGAGCAGTACTTC.